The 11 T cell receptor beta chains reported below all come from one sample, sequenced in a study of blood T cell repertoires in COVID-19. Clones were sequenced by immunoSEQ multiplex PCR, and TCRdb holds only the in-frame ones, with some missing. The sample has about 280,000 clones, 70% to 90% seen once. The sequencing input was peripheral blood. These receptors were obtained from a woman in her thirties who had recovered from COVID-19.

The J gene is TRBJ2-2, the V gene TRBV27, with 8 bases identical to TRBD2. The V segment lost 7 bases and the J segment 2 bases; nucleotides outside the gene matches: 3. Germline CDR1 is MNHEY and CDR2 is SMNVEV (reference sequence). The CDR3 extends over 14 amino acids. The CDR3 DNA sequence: TGTGCCAGCAAAATAGCGGGAAACACCGGGGAGCTGTTTTTT. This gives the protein CASKIAGNTGELFF.

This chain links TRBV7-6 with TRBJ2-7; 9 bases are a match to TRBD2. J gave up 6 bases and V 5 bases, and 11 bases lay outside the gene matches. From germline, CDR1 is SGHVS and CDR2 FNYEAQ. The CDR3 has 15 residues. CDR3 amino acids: CASSQLAGPGSEQYF. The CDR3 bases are TGTGCCAGCAGCCAACTAGCGGGCCCGGGGTCCGAGCAGTACTTC.

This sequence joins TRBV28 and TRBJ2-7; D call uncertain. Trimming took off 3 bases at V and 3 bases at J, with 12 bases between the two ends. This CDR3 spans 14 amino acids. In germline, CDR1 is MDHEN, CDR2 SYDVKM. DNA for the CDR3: TGTGCCAGCAGTTTCAACCTCCCTATCTACGAGCAGTACTTC. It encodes CASSFNLPIYEQYF.

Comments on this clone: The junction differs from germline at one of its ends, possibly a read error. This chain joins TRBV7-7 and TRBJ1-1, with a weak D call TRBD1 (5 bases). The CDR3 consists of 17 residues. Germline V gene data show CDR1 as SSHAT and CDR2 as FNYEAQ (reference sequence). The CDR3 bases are TGTGCTAGCAGCTTTAGGCTTCCTGGTCAGGGAGGTTTTGAAGCTTTCTTT. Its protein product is CASSFRLPGQGGFEAFF.

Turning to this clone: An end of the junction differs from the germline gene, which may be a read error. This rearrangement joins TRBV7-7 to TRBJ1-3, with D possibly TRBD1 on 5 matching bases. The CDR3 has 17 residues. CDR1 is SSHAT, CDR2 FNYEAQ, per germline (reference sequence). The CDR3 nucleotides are TGTGCTAGCAGCGAAAATCCTTCGACAGACTCTGGAAACACCATATATTTT. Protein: CASSENPSTDSGNTIYF. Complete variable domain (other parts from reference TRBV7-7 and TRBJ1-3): GAGVSQSPRYKVTKRGQDVTLRCDPISSHATLYWYQQALGQGPEFLTYFNYEAQPDKSGLPSDRFSAERPEGSISTLTIQRTEQRDSAMYRCASSENPSTDSGNTIYFGEGSWLTVV.

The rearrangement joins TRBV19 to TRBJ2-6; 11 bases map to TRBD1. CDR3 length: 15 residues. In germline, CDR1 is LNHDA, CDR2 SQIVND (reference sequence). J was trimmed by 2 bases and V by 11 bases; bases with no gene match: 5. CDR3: CASGQGAAGANVLTF. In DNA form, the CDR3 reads TGTGCCTCAGGACAGGGGGCGGCTGGGGCCAACGTCCTGACTTTC. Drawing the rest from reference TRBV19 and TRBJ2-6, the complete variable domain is DGGITQSPKYLFRKEGQNVTLSCEQNLNHDAMYWYRQDPGQGLRLIYYSQIVNDFQKGDIAEGYSVSREKKESFPLTVTSAQKNPTAFYLCASGQGAAGANVLTFGAGSRLTVL.

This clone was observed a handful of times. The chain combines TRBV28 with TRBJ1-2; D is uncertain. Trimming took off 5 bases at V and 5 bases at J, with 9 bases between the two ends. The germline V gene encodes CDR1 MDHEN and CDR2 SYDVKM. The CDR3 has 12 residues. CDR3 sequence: CASSLGEYGYTF. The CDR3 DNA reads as TGTGCCAGCAGTCTCGGGGAATATGGCTACACCTTC.

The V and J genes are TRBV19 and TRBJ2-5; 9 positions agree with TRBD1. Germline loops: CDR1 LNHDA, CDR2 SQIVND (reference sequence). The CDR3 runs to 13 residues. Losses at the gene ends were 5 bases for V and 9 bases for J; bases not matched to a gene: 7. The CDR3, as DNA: TGTGCCAGTAGTCCTACACAGGGGGCGGCCCAGTACTTC. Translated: CASSPTQGAAQYF.

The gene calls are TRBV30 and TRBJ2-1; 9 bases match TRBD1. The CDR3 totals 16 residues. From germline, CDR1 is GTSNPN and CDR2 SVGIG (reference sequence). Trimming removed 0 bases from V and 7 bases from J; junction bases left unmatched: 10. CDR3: CAWSVTRGTGKNEQFF. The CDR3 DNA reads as TGTGCCTGGAGTGTAACCAGAGGGACAGGGAAAAATGAGCAGTTCTTC.

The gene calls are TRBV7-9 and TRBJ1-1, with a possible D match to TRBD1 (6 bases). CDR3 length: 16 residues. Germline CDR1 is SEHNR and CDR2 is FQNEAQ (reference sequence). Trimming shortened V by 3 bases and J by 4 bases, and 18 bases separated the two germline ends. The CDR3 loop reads CASSFVRGAGVTEAFF. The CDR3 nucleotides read TGTGCCAGCAGCTTTGTGCGGGGGGCAGGGGTCACTGAAGCTTTCTTT.

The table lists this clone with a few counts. The CDR3: CASSPQDRSYEQYF. DNA for the CDR3: TGTGCCAGCAGTCCTCAAGACAGGTCCTACGAGCAGTACTTC. This chain joins TRBV6-5 and TRBJ2-7; TRBD1 might be the D (6 bases). Germline-derived CDR1 and CDR2 are MNHEY and SVGAGI. The CDR3 loop spans 14 amino acids. Trimming pared 5 bases from V and 1 base from J, leaving 12 bases between.